Listed here are 27 T cell receptor beta chains from one sample, sequenced in a study of blood T cell repertoires in COVID-19. Repertoires were generated with immunoSEQ multiplex PCR, while TCRdb's copy carries only in-frame clones and drops some. In the table there are over 110,000 clones, roughly three quarters of which are singletons. The specimen was peripheral blood. Every receptor here comes from a woman in her sixties or seventies with acute or convalescent COVID-19.

This chain links TRBV4-1 with TRBJ2-5; TRBD2 matches 15 bases. V gave up 4 bases and J gave up 7 bases; unmatched junction bases: 10. Germline CDR1 is MGHRA and CDR2 is YSYEKL. The CDR3 runs 17 residues. The CDR3 sequence: CASSPGTSGRSSGTQYF. As DNA, the CDR3 is TGCGCCAGCAGCCCCGGGACTAGCGGGAGGTCCTCGGGGACCCAGTACTTC.

The chain links TRBV11-2 to TRBJ1-5; a possible D gene is TRBD1 (6 bases). Germline V lookup: CDR1 SGHAT, CDR2 FQNNGV. This CDR3 comprises 15 residues. The V end was cut by 5 bases, the J end by 0 bases, with 11 bases between. CDR3 sequence (DNA): TGTGCCAGCAGCCCTGGACAGCATAGCAATCAGCCCCAGCATTTT. Its protein product is CASSPGQHSNQPQHF.

This clone was recorded only once. This CDR3 is CASSESTGPIPDTQYF. CDR3 sequence (DNA): TGTGCCAGCAGTGAATCGACAGGGCCGATACCAGATACGCAGTATTTT. This chain connects TRBV25-1 to TRBJ2-3, with 7 nucleotides matching TRBD1. CDR1 is MGHDK and CDR2 is SYGVNS in the germline V gene. This CDR3 has 16 residues. V lost 1 base and J lost 4; bases outside the gene matches: 8.

The J gene is TRBJ2-1, the V gene TRBV7-9, with 8 bases that match TRBD1. V lost 5 bases to trimming and J lost 0 bases; unmatched junction nucleotides: 3. This CDR3 has 15 residues. Germline lookup yields CDR1 SEHNR and CDR2 FQNEAQ (reference sequence). The DNA of the CDR3 is TGTGCCAGCAGCAGTACAGGGGGCTCCTACAATGAGCAGTTCTTC. Translated, it gives CASSSTGGSYNEQFF.

The chain links TRBV28 to TRBJ1-5, with D perhaps matching TRBD1 (5 bases). From germline, CDR1 is MDHEN and CDR2 SYDVKM. The CDR3 runs to 13 residues. The V and J ends lost 7 bases and 0 bases respectively, with 7 bases between them. The CDR3 sequence is CASNRYSNQPQHF. The DNA of the CDR3 is TGTGCCAGCAACAGGTATAGCAATCAGCCCCAGCATTTT.

As regards this clone: Other DNA sequences in this specimen translate into the identical CDR3. The chain links TRBV5-1 to TRBJ1-1; TRBD1 is a possible D gene (6 bases). The germline V gene has CDR1 SGHRS and CDR2 YFSETQ. The CDR3 has 14 residues. V was pared by 4 bases and J by 2 bases, with 12 bases between. The CDR3 nucleotides read TGCGCCAGCAGCCCCCTAGGGGGAAACACTGAAGCTTTCTTT. Its protein product is CASSPLGGNTEAFF.

The V and J genes are TRBV2 and TRBJ2-5; D is unclear. V lost 3 bases and J 5 bases, leaving 10 bases between the germline ends. There are 13 residues in the CDR3. Germline CDR1 SNHLY, CDR2 FYNNEI. The CDR3 region has the DNA TGTGCCAGCAGTGAGGTGGGCCGGGAGACCCAGTACTTC. Protein product: CASSEVGRETQYF.

This rearrangement joins TRBV7-6 to TRBJ2-7; perhaps TRBD1 as D (7 bases). Germline V gives CDR1 SGHVS, CDR2 FNYEAQ. The V and J ends lost 2 bases and 3 bases respectively, with 17 bases between them. The CDR3 totals 16 residues. The CDR3 is CASSLRGRGAFYEQYF. DNA of the CDR3: TGTGCCAGCAGCTTAAGGGGCAGGGGGGCATTCTACGAGCAGTACTTC. Full variable domain (rest looked up from reference TRBV7-6 and TRBJ2-7): GAGVSQSPRYKVTKRGQDVALRCDPISGHVSLYWYRQALGQGPEFLTYFNYEAQQDKSGLPNDRFSAERPEGSISTLTIQRTEQRDSAMYRCASSLRGRGAFYEQYFGPGTRLTVT.

The chain links TRBV9 to TRBJ2-7; the match to TRBD1 covers 7 bases. Germline CDR1 is SGDLS and CDR2 is YYNGEE. The CDR3 covers 15 residues. Trimming cost V 1 base and J 4 bases; bases outside gene matches: 8. The CDR3 DNA sequence: TGTGCCAGCAGCGTAAGTCCGGGACAGCCTTACGAGCAGTACTTC. Protein sequence: CASSVSPGQPYEQYF.

The chain links TRBV2 to TRBJ1-4, with no clear D. V lost 8 bases to trimming and J lost 4 bases, with 14 bases between them. The V gene's germline CDR1 is SNHLY and CDR2 FYNNEI. The CDR3 is made up of 14 amino acids. CDR3 sequence (DNA): TGTGCCAGCTCCCCGTCGGGTTTTAATGAAAAACTGTTTTTT. Residues: CASSPSGFNEKLFF.

The CDR3 sequence is CASSLGQIYEQYF. The CDR3 region has the DNA TGTGCCAGCAGCTTGGGACAGATCTACGAGCAGTACTTC. This sequence joins TRBV5-6 and TRBJ2-7; TRBD1 might be the D (5 bases). The V gene's germline CDR1 is SGHDT and CDR2 YYEEEE. V shed 0 bases and J shed 3 bases, with 7 bases lying between them. CDR3 length: 13 amino acids.

The chain links TRBV6-6 to TRBJ1-1; no reliable D call. Trimming took off 5 bases at V and 1 base at J, with 8 bases between the two ends. Germline loops: CDR1 MNHNY, CDR2 SVGAGI (reference sequence). The CDR3 length is 13 residues. The CDR3 protein is CASSRPGNTEAFF. The CDR3 DNA follows: TGTGCCAGCAGTCGCCCCGGGAACACTGAAGCTTTCTTT.

The chain employs TRBV28 and TRBJ1-5; maybe TRBD1 (5 bases). Trimming took 4 bases from V and 4 from J, leaving 14 bases between them. The CDR3 is 15 amino acids. CDR1 and CDR2 from the germline V gene are MDHEN and SYDVKM. The CDR3 bases are TGTGCCAGCAGTTGGGATTCCAGGGCAAATCAGCCCCAGCATTTT. Translated, it gives CASSWDSRANQPQHF.

The chain recombines TRBV7-9 with TRBJ1-2; the match to TRBD1 covers 7 bases. V was clipped by 5 bases and J by 8 bases; unmatched bases: 8. The CDR3 loop spans 13 amino acids. CDR1 and CDR2 (germline): SEHNR, FQNEAQ (reference sequence). The CDR3: CASSQTGVGGYTF. For the CDR3, the DNA is TGTGCCAGCAGCCAAACAGGGGTAGGCGGCTACACCTTC.

The chain couples TRBV14 to TRBJ1-2, with 12 positions matching TRBD1. CDR1 SGHDN and CDR2 FVKESK come from the germline V gene. The CDR3 has 16 amino acids. The V and J ends lost 0 bases and 8 bases, in that order; junction bases with no gene match: 7. Written as DNA, the CDR3 is TGTGCCAGCAGCCAAGATTGGGGGACAGGGGGCCCGGGCTACACCTTC. Its translation is CASSQDWGTGGPGYTF.

The chain employs TRBV7-2 and TRBJ1-4, with 8 bases aligning to TRBD1. J lost 7 bases, V lost 4 bases, and 11 bases had no gene match. CDR1 and CDR2 (germline): SGHTA, FQGNSA. CDR3 length equals 16 residues. CDR3 sequence (DNA): TGTGCCAGCAGCTCCCGGAGGGGGACAGGCGGTGAAAAACTGTTTTTT. Amino acids: CASSSRRGTGGEKLFF.

This clone was recorded once. Here the CDR3 DNA reads TGCGCCAGCAGCTTGCTAGCGGGAGTGGGAGATACGCAGTATTTT. This encodes CASSLLAGVGDTQYF. The chain recombines TRBV5-1 with TRBJ2-3; 10 bases map to TRBD2. Germline CDR1 and CDR2: SGHRS and YFSETQ. This CDR3 comprises 15 residues. Trimming at V came to 1 base and at J to 5 bases, leaving 4 bases not matched to a gene. The full variable domain, rest sourced from reference TRBV5-1 and TRBJ2-3, is KAGVTQTPRYLIKTRGQQVTLSCSPISGHRSVSWYQQTPGQGLQFLFEYFSETQRNKGNFPGRFSGRQFSNSRSEMNVSTLELGDSALYLCASSLLAGVGDTQYFGPGTRLTVL.

This sequence joins TRBV28 and TRBJ1-1; 7 positions agree with TRBD1. The trim removed 6 bases at V and 1 base at J, leaving 8 bases unmatched. The CDR3 consists of 15 residues. Germline CDR1 MDHEN, CDR2 SYDVKM. CDR3 loop: CASSFLDRANTEAFF. For the CDR3, the DNA is TGTGCCAGCAGCTTTCTTGACAGGGCGAACACTGAAGCTTTCTTT.

This clone has just one count. The chain links TRBV7-2 to TRBJ2-7; D may be TRBD2 (6 bases). Trimming left V 1 base short and J 0 bases short, with 10 bases between. Germline V gene data show CDR1 as SGHTA and CDR2 as FQGNSA. The CDR3 is made up of 15 amino acids. In DNA form, the CDR3 reads TGTGCCAGCAGCTTAGACCGGGACTTCTCCTACGAGCAGTACTTC. It encodes CASSLDRDFSYEQYF.

The CDR3 nucleotides are TGTGCCAGCAGCTTAGTCGGCACAGATACGCAGTATTTT. Translating it yields CASSLVGTDTQYF. V is TRBV7-3 and J is TRBJ2-3; D gene uncertain. In germline, CDR1 is SGHTA, CDR2 FQGTGA. This CDR3 has 13 residues. The germline V and J ends were trimmed by 2 bases and 1 base, with 4 bases remaining between them. The full variable domain, in which reference TRBV7-3 and TRBJ2-3 provide the parts outside the CDR3, is GAGVSQTPSNKVTEKGKYVELRCDPISGHTALYWYRQSLGQGPEFLIYFQGTGAADDSGLPNDRFFAVRPEGSVSTLKIQRTERGDSAVYLCASSLVGTDTQYFGPGTRLTVL.

The rearrangement joins TRBV19 to TRBJ2-2; 9 nucleotides line up with TRBD2. The CDR3 runs 16 residues. V was clipped by 6 bases and J by 4 bases; unmatched bases: 9. Germline lookup yields CDR1 LNHDA and CDR2 SQIVND (reference sequence). CDR3 bases: TGTGCCAGTAGATCCGGCGGGAGGGCCATCACCGGGGAGCTGTTTTTT. It codes for CASRSGGRAITGELFF.

The chain uses TRBV19 and TRBJ2-2; 8 nucleotides align to TRBD1. Germline values: CDR1 LNHDA, CDR2 SQIVND (reference sequence). This CDR3 contains 16 residues. Trimming removed 4 bases from V and 1 base from J; junction bases left unmatched: 5. CDR3 DNA: TGTGCCAGTAGTAGCCATGGGACAGGGAACACCGGGGAGCTGTTTTTT. Translating gives CASSSHGTGNTGELFF.

This clone occurred once. The V gene is TRBV7-9, the J gene TRBJ2-7, with D perhaps TRBD1 (5 bases). Trimming pared 2 bases from V and 7 bases from J, leaving 12 bases between. This CDR3 comprises 13 residues. Germline V gene lookup returns CDR1 SEHNR and CDR2 FQNEAQ (reference sequence). As DNA, the CDR3 is TGTGCCAGCAGCTTAAGTCTCAACAGGGAGCAGTACTTC. It encodes CASSLSLNREQYF.

The chain employs TRBV7-9 and TRBJ2-5; 7 nucleotides align to TRBD2. Trimming cost V 5 bases and J 2 bases; bases outside gene matches: 2. Germline V CDR1 and CDR2: SEHNR, FQNEAQ (reference sequence). This CDR3 contains 13 residues. The CDR3 DNA sequence: TGTGCCAGCAGCCGTAGCGGGCAAGAGACCCAGTACTTC. This encodes CASSRSGQETQYF.

This clone was detected a few times. The DNA is left out, because the CDR3 cannot be placed on it with certainty; the CDR3 is given as TCRdb lists it. This CDR3 reads CASRFAGGSDYEQYF. V usage is TRBV12-2 and J usage is TRBJ2-7; no check of the table's D call, TRBD2, against the DNA was made. TRBV12-2 is flagged as a pseudogene. The CDR3 numbers 15 amino acids, ends counted.

The chain uses TRBV5-1 and TRBJ2-1, with 7 positions matching TRBD1. The CDR3 contains 15 residues. CDR1 is SGHRS, CDR2 YFSETQ, per germline. V shed 3 bases, J shed 7 bases, and the junction held 10 bases outside the gene matches. In DNA, the CDR3 is TGCGCCAGCAGCTCAAGACAGGGTTCCCTTAATGAGCAGTTCTTC. This sequence encodes CASSSRQGSLNEQFF.

The J gene is TRBJ2-2, the V gene TRBV6-6; a possible D gene is TRBD2 (5 bases). CDR3 length equals 13 residues. In germline, CDR1 is MNHNY, CDR2 SVGAGI (reference sequence). Trimming left V 4 bases short and J 9 bases short, with 12 bases between. CDR3 nucleotide sequence: TGTGCCAGCAGTTCGAGGGAAGAGAGGGAGCTGTTTTTT. Translating it yields CASSSREERELFF.